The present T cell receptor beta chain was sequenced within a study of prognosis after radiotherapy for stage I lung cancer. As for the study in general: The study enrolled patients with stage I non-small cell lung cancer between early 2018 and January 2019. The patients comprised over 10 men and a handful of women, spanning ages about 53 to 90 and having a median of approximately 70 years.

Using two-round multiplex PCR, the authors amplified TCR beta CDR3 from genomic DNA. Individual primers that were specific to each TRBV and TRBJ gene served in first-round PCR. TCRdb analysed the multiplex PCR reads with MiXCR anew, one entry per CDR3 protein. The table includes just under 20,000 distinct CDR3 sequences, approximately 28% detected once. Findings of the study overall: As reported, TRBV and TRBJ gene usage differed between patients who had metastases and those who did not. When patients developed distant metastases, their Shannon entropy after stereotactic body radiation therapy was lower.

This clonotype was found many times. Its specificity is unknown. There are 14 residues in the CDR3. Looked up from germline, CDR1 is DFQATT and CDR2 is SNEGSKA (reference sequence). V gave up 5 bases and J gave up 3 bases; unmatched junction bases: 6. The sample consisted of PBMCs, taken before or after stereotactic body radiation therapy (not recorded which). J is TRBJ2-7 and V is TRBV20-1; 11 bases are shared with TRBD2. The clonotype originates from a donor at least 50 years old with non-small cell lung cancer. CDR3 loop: CSAPTSGNLYEQYF. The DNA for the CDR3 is TGCAGTGCTCCGACTAGCGGGAATCTCTACGAGCAGTACTTC.